Below are 8 T cell receptor beta chains sequenced from a single sample in a study of blood T cell repertoires in COVID-19. Sequenced by immunoSEQ multiplex PCR; TCRdb stores in-frame clones only, minus some. The data show tens of thousands of clones, approximately 87% seen once. Sequencing used peripheral blood. The receptors were sampled from a human donor in a cohort sampled during active COVID-19.

The chain employs TRBV4-1 and TRBJ2-1; 9 bases are shared with TRBD2. CDR1 is MGHRA and CDR2 is YSYEKL in the germline V gene. The ends lost 4 bases at V and 4 bases at J; junction bases unmatched: 5. The CDR3 has 15 residues. The CDR3 coding sequence is TGCGCCAGCAGCCCCCCTAGCGGGGAGTACAATGAGCAGTTCTTC. As protein: CASSPPSGEYNEQFF.

With regard to this clone: This sample includes further DNA sequences coding for the same CDR3. V is TRBV7-2 and J is TRBJ2-7; TRBD2 might be the D (6 bases). Per germline, CDR1 SGHTA and CDR2 FQGNSA. The V end lost 1 base, the J end lost 0 bases, and 10 bases lay between the germline ends. The CDR3 extends over 15 amino acids. The CDR3 sequence: CASSLVAGSSYEQYF. CDR3 DNA: TGTGCCAGCAGCTTAGTTGCGGGATCCTCCTACGAGCAGTACTTC.

The rearrangement links TRBV10-1 to TRBJ1-1; D is ambiguous. Germline values: CDR1 WNHNN, CDR2 SYGVQD (reference sequence). The V end lost 2 bases, the J end lost 0 bases, and 7 bases lay between the germline ends. The CDR3 contains 14 residues. DNA for the CDR3: TGCGCCAGCAGTGAGGACTTAATGAACACTGAAGCTTTCTTT. It specifies CASSEDLMNTEAFF.

The chain links TRBV7-9 to TRBJ2-7; 10 bases match TRBD1. The germline gives CDR1 SEHNR, CDR2 FQNEAQ (reference sequence). V shed 4 bases, J shed 3 bases, and the junction held 18 bases outside the gene matches. The CDR3 loop spans 19 amino acids. The CDR3 DNA reads as TGTGCCAGCAGCTCCACCTCCGGGACAGGGGTTTCCCCCCTCTACGAGCAGTACTTC. Translated: CASSSTSGTGVSPLYEQYF.

The chain links TRBV7-6 to TRBJ2-5, with D possibly being TRBD2 (6 bases). The V end was cut by 2 bases, the J end by 2 bases, with 6 bases between. Looked up from germline, CDR1 is SGHVS and CDR2 is FNYEAQ. This CDR3 comprises 13 residues. CDR3 residues: CASSLSGQETQYF. CDR3 coding DNA: TGTGCCAGCAGCTTAAGCGGGCAAGAGACCCAGTACTTC.

The V and J genes are TRBV11-2 and TRBJ2-7; no clear D. Trimming removed 4 bases from V and 4 bases from J, with 8 bases in between. This CDR3 has 12 amino acids. Germline-derived CDR1 and CDR2 are SGHAT and FQNNGV. The CDR3 DNA reads TGTGCCAGCAGCTCCCCCCCTTACGAGCAGTACTTC. It codes for CASSSPPYEQYF.

The CDR3 DNA follows: TGCGCCAGCAGCTGGGACAGTGATATGCACTACGAGCAGTACTTC. Its translation: CASSWDSDMHYEQYF. This chain links TRBV5-1 with TRBJ2-7; 7 bases agree with TRBD1. This CDR3 is 15 amino acids long. J was trimmed by 3 bases and V by 3 bases; bases with no gene match: 9. The germline CDR1 and CDR2 sequences are SGHRS and YFSETQ.

The V call is TRBV9, the J call TRBJ2-1; 14 bases match TRBD2. This CDR3 spans 15 amino acids. Germline V gene lookup returns CDR1 SGDLS and CDR2 YYNGEE. Trimming cost V 4 bases and J 9 bases; bases outside gene matches: 6. CDR3 coding DNA: TGTGCCAGCAGCCCAAGACTAGCGGGGGGGCGTGAGCAGTTCTTC. Translated: CASSPRLAGGREQFF.